This note documents a single TCR beta chain sequence. The record originates from a study of T cell changes during pregnancy in multiple sclerosis. Some clones are missing from TCRdb's copy, which holds only in-frame ones; the method was immunoSEQ multiplex PCR. The sample consists of approximately 84,000 clones, 94% of them appearing once. Source: peripheral blood, taken in the third trimester of pregnancy. The source is a female donor with multiple sclerosis, enrolled in a pregnancy study.

As DNA, the CDR3 is TGTGCCAGTAATAAGGGGGAAGGGAGCACAGATACGCAGTATTTT. This sequence encodes CASNKGEGSTDTQYF. J is TRBJ2-3 and V is TRBV19, with D possibly TRBD1 on 6 matching bases. The CDR3 runs to 15 residues. Trimming left V 7 bases short and J 0 bases short, with 14 bases between. CDR1 is LNHDA and CDR2 is SQIVND in the germline V gene (reference sequence).